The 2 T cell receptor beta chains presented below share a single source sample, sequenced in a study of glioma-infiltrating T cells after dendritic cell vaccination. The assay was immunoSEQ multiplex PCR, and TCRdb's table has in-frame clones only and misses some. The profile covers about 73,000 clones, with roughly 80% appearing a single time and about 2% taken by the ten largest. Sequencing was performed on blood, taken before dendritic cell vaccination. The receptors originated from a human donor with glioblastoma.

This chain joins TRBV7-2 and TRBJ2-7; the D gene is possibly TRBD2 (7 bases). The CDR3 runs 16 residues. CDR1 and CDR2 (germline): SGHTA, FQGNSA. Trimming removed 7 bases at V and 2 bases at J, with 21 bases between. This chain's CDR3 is CASTSGGGGRTYEQYF. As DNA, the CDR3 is TGTGCCAGCACTTCCGGAGGCGGGGGCCGAACCTACGAGCAGTACTTC.

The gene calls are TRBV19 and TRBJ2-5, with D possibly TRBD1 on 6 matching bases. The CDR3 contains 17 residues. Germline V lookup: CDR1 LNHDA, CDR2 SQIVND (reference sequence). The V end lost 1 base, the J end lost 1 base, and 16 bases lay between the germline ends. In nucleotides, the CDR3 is TGTGCCAGTAGTATAGGTTGGGGGCGCCATCTCCAAGAGACCCAGTACTTC. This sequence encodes CASSIGWGRHLQETQYF.